A single TCR beta chain is shown here with its context. Under the authors' procedure: Scientists estimated how many nucleated cells there were by amplifying reference gene primers. Libraries were prepared by immunoSEQ multiplex PCR; TCRdb keeps only in-frame clonotypes and omits some of them. V and J calls and clone size are copied from that table; D and trimming were computed from the DNA. The sample lists about 58,000 clones, 78% seen once, with roughly 5.3% in the top ten. V lost 7 bases to trimming and J lost 4 bases, with 17 bases between them. The germline V gene encodes CDR1 MNHNY and CDR2 SVGAGI (reference sequence). The CDR3 is 16 residues long. The data were taken from a study of blood T cell repertoires in COVID-19. Study in general: Spain, Italy and the United States supplied samples that represented acute and convalescent COVID-19. PBMCs, B-cell-depleted T cells, or T cells provided the cDNA or gDNA that made up the material.

The chain employs TRBV6-6 and TRBJ2-6; perhaps TRBD1 as D (5 bases). This receptor was obtained from a human donor in a cohort sampled during active COVID-19. The sample was peripheral blood. The CDR3 spells CASTPGASRGANVLTF. CDR3 sequence (DNA): TGTGCCAGCACTCCTGGGGCCTCGAGGGGGGCCAACGTCCTGACTTTC.